These 25 T cell receptor beta chains came from one sample sequenced in a study of metastatic and nonmetastatic thyroid tumors (dated by TCRdb to about 2020). Receptor amplification or capture employed PCR. Data came from an Illumina HiSeq 4000. Using fastp trimming at Q25 and MiXCR clonotype assembly, TCRdb reanalyzed the public sequencing data and kept in-frame beta chains. The table for this sample lists 21,000 or so clones; about 30% of them were counted only once. Around 5.4% of the sample belongs to the ten largest clones. None of the patients had been given any treatment before thyroid surgery. Sequencing was performed on tumor tissue. The receptors derive from a female donor with papillary thyroid cancer or a benign thyroid nodule (not recorded which). Some clones in this sample may be carry-over from other donors' samples.

There are many counts of this clone. The V and J genes are TRBV18 and TRBJ1-3; perhaps TRBD1 as D (5 bases). CDR1 and CDR2 from the germline V gene are KGHSH and LQKENI. V lost 0 bases to trimming and J lost 1 base, with 10 bases between them. This CDR3 has 16 residues. As DNA, the CDR3 is TGTGCCAGCTCACCACCTCAGGGAAGGTCTGGAAACACCATATATTTT. Translation: CASSPPQGRSGNTIYF.

The V gene is TRBV3-1, the J gene TRBJ1-6, with a weak D call TRBD1 (6 bases). CDR3 size: 17 residues. With 1 base removed from V and 8 bases from J, the gap between germline ends came to 18 bases. Germline lookup yields CDR1 LGHDT and CDR2 YNNKEL (reference sequence). Here the CDR3 reads CASSQVRGGASYSPLHF. The DNA for the CDR3 is TGTGCCAGCAGCCAAGTTAGGGGGGGGGCATCGTATTCACCCCTCCACTTT.

This clone was seen at least ten times. The chain recombines TRBV4-2 with TRBJ2-3; the match to TRBD2 covers 7 bases. CDR3 length: 16 amino acids. Per the germline V gene, CDR1 is LGHNA and CDR2 is YNFKEQ. The V and J ends lost 4 bases and 1 base, in that order; junction bases with no gene match: 8. Here the CDR3 DNA reads TGTGCCAGCAGCCCGATAGGGAGGGTTCGCACAGATACGCAGTATTTT. The encoded protein is CASSPIGRVRTDTQYF.

This sequence joins TRBV15 and TRBJ2-1; D perhaps matches TRBD1 (5 bases). In germline, CDR1 is LNHNV, CDR2 YYDKDF (reference sequence). The CDR3 has 16 residues. The CDR3 region is CVISREAWRTNNEQFF. The CDR3 DNA follows: TGTGTCATCAGCAGAGAAGCGTGGCGGACAAACAATGAGCAGTTCTTC.

Only a few counts were recorded for this clone. This may arise from a read error, as a much more abundant clone is one base away. Other DNA sequences from this sample encode an identical CDR3 as well. The chain links TRBV3-1 to TRBJ2-3, with 10 nucleotides matching TRBD2. The germline V gene encodes CDR1 LGHDT and CDR2 YNNKEL (reference sequence). The CDR3 runs 17 residues. V dropped 2 bases and J dropped 1; count of bases not matched to a gene: 6. The CDR3 sequence: CASSQQLAGAGTDTQYF. CDR3 coding DNA: TGTGCCAGCAGCCAACAGCTAGCGGGGGCCGGCACAGATACGCAGTATTTT.

Turning to this clone: A read error may explain this, as a much larger clone is one base away. The V and J genes are TRBV5-1 and TRBJ1-5; 12 bases are shared with TRBD1. The germline V gene encodes CDR1 SGHRS and CDR2 YFSETQ. This CDR3 is 16 amino acids long. For the CDR3, the DNA is TGCGCCGGCAGCTTGGCCGGGACAGGGGGCGATCAGCCCCAGCATTTT. Translation gives CAGSLAGTGGDQPQHF.

The rearrangement links TRBV20-1 to TRBJ1-1; TRBD1 might be the D (6 bases). V lost 3 bases, J lost 9 bases, and 11 bases lay in between. The CDR3 runs to 11 residues. CDR1 is DFQATT, CDR2 SNEGSKA, per germline (reference sequence). The CDR3 coding sequence is TGCAGTGCTAGGATACAGGGTCAAGCTTTCTTT. Amino acids: CSARIQGQAFF.

CDR3 nucleotide sequence: TGTGCCAGCAGTGACGGGACAGGGGGCAATTCACCCCTCCACTTT. This encodes CASSDGTGGNSPLHF. This chain links TRBV6-4 with TRBJ1-6; 12 positions match TRBD1. V trimming: 2 bases; J trimming: 7 bases; junction bases outside the gene matches: 0. The CDR3 sequence is 15 residues long. The germline CDR1 and CDR2 sequences are MRHNA and SNTAGT.

The table lists this clone with many counts. This chain uses TRBV6-2 or TRBV6-3 with TRBJ2-1; a weak D match, TRBD2 (5 bases). The germline V gene has CDR1 MNHEY and CDR2 SVGEGT. This CDR3 has 12 amino acids. The V gene lost 4 bases and the J gene lost 9 bases, with 10 bases spanning the gap. CDR3 nucleotides: TGTGCCAGCAGTTTGTCCGCGGGTGAGCAGTTCTTC. The encoded protein is CASSLSAGEQFF.

In its sample, this clone was seen many times. The genes are TRBV7-9 and TRBJ2-5; 8 bases fit TRBD1. Per the germline V gene, CDR1 is SEHNR and CDR2 is FQNEAQ (reference sequence). The J segment lost 3 bases and the V segment lost 5 bases, leaving 11 bases of the junction unmatched. This CDR3 is built from 16 residues. CDR3 amino acids: CASSKLDRAFEETQYF. CDR3 nucleotides: TGTGCCAGCAGCAAACTGGACAGGGCTTTTGAAGAGACCCAGTACTTC.

This clone was seen repeatedly, ten times or more. This may come from a read error, since a much larger clone is one base off. This sample includes further DNA sequences coding for the same CDR3. This chain uses TRBV10-3 with TRBJ2-3, with D uncertain. Germline V CDR1 and CDR2: ENHRY, SYGVKD. The CDR3 length is 13 residues. DNA of the CDR3: TGCGCCATCAGTGAGGTCAGCGCAGATACGCAGTATTTT. Its protein product is CAISEVSADTQYF.

This clone was seen repeatedly, ten times or more. The chain carries TRBV3-1 and TRBJ2-1; no clear D gene. The length of the CDR3 is 13 residues. Between the trimmed V and J ends, which lost 2 bases and 5 bases, there was a span of 7 bases. Germline lookup yields CDR1 LGHDT and CDR2 YNNKEL (reference sequence). The CDR3 reads CASSQRADNEQFF. CDR3 coding DNA: TGTGCCAGCAGCCAACGGGCGGACAATGAGCAGTTCTTC.

Many counts were recorded for this clone. Other DNA sequences of this sample code for an identical CDR3. This sequence joins TRBV19 and TRBJ1-6, with D perhaps TRBD1 (5 bases). V was pared by 4 bases and J by 8 bases, with 15 bases between. Per the germline V gene, CDR1 is LNHDA and CDR2 is SQIVND (reference sequence). This CDR3 has 15 residues. CDR3 sequence: CASSTRGPGDSPLHF. CDR3 DNA: TGTGCCAGTAGTACCCGGGGACCTGGTGATTCACCCCTCCACTTT. The whole variable domain, filled in from reference TRBV19 and TRBJ1-6, reads DGGITQSPKYLFRKEGQNVTLSCEQNLNHDAMYWYRQDPGQGLRLIYYSQIVNDFQKGDIAEGYSVSREKKESFPLTVTSAQKNPTAFYLCASSTRGPGDSPLHFGNGTRLTVT.

This clone was seen only a few times. V gene TRBV2 combines with J gene TRBJ1-5, with D possibly matching TRBD1 (6 bases). Germline loops: CDR1 SNHLY, CDR2 FYNNEI. The CDR3 covers 14 residues. V was shortened by 8 bases and J by 5 bases, with 16 bases between the two germline ends. The CDR3 DNA reads TGTGCCAGCCCGGGGGGCAGGCTCTATCAGCCCCAGCATTTT. Translating it yields CASPGGRLYQPQHF. The full variable domain, with the rest looked up from reference TRBV2 and TRBJ1-5, is EPEVTQTPSHQVTQMGQEVILRCVPISNHLYFYWYRQILGQKVEFLVSFYNNEISEKSEIFDDQFSVERPDGSNFTLKIRSTKLEDSAMYFCASPGGRLYQPQHFGDGTRLSIL.

This clone is deemed medium-sized. The V call is TRBV7-3, the J call TRBJ2-1; D gene unclear. CDR3 length equals 12 residues. CDR1 and CDR2 (germline): SGHTA, FQGTGA. With 3 bases removed from V and 6 bases from J, the gap between germline ends came to 6 bases. CDR3 sequence (DNA): TGTGCCAGCAGCTTCAGTGGCAATGAGCAGTTCTTC. This sequence encodes CASSFSGNEQFF.

The chain employs TRBV13 and TRBJ1-1; a weak D match, TRBD1 (5 bases). This CDR3 comprises 16 residues. Trimming shortened V by 6 bases and J by 0 bases, and 17 bases separated the two germline ends. Germline V gives CDR1 PRHDT, CDR2 FYEKMQ (reference sequence). CDR3 DNA: TGTGCCAGCAGTCCTCCCGGGGGGTGGTTGAACACTGAAGCTTTCTTT. As protein: CASSPPGGWLNTEAFF.

The rearrangement links TRBV20-1 to TRBJ1-5, with a weak D call TRBD1 (6 bases). Germline-derived CDR1 and CDR2 are DFQATT and SNEGSKA (reference sequence). The CDR3 covers 14 residues. V dropped 6 bases and J dropped 2 bases, with 14 bases sitting between them. The CDR3 nucleotides are TGCAGTGCAGAACCCGGACAGTGCAATCAGCCCCAGCATTTT. This sequence encodes CSAEPGQCNQPQHF.

A note on this clone: A much larger clone differs by one base, so this may be a read error. The rearrangement links TRBV5-6 to TRBJ2-5, with 10 bases aligning to TRBD2. The CDR3 covers 14 residues. CDR1 SGHDT and CDR2 YYEEEE come from the germline V gene. The CDR3 reads CASRQRGGQDTQYF. For the CDR3, the DNA is TGTGCCAGCAGGCAGCGGGGGGGCCAAGATACCCAGTACTTC.

For this clone: A read error is possible here, since a much larger clone lies one base away. The chain recombines TRBV20-1 with TRBJ2-5; the match to TRBD1 covers 8 bases. The germline gives CDR1 DFQATT, CDR2 SNEGSKA (reference sequence). With 6 bases clipped from V and 5 bases from J, the junction kept 8 bases outside the gene matches. The CDR3 contains 13 residues. The CDR3 loop reads CSAISRGLETQYF. The CDR3 DNA sequence: TGCAGTGCGATTTCCAGGGGGCTCGAGACCCAGTACTTC.

This clone was observed many times. This chain links TRBV7-3 with TRBJ2-2, with D unclear. CDR1 and CDR2 (germline): SGHTA, FQGTGA. V lost 2 bases, J lost 0 bases, and 4 bases lay in between. The CDR3 runs 14 residues. Written as DNA, the CDR3 is TGTGCCAGCAGCTTAGTGCCGAACACCGGGGAGCTGTTTTTT. Residues: CASSLVPNTGELFF. Drawing the rest from reference TRBV7-3 and TRBJ2-2, the complete variable domain is GAGVSQTPSNKVTEKGKYVELRCDPISGHTALYWYRQSLGQGPEFLIYFQGTGAADDSGLPNDRFFAVRPEGSVSTLKIQRTERGDSAVYLCASSLVPNTGELFFGEGSRLTVL.

This clone was seen a few times. The V and J genes are TRBV6-1 and TRBJ2-7, with D uncertain. This CDR3 spans 11 amino acids. From germline, CDR1 is MNHNS and CDR2 SASEGT. Trimming stripped 5 bases from V and 2 bases from J, with 4 bases between. The CDR3 loop reads CASSTTYEQYF. The CDR3 DNA reads as TGTGCCAGCAGTACAACCTACGAGCAGTACTTC.

This clone showed up many times. V and J are TRBV13 and TRBJ1-1; no clear D gene. This CDR3 is built from 13 residues. Between the trimmed V and J ends, which lost 3 bases and 5 bases, there was a span of 10 bases. Germline V gene sequence: CDR1 PRHDT, CDR2 FYEKMQ (reference sequence). CDR3 nucleotides: TGTGCCAGCAGCTTGAACCTAGGTACTGAAGCTTTCTTT. Translating it yields CASSLNLGTEAFF. The variable domain in full, completed from reference TRBV13 and TRBJ1-1, reads AAGVIQSPRHLIKEKRETATLKCYPIPRHDTVYWYQQGPGQDPQFLISFYEKMQSDKGSIPDRFSAQQFSDYHSELNMSSLELGDSALYFCASSLNLGTEAFFGQGTRLTVV.

Ten or more counts support this clone. This chain links TRBV3-1 with TRBJ1-2; D gene unclear. V dropped 0 bases and J dropped 3 bases, with 8 bases sitting between them. Germline assignment: CDR1 LGHDT and CDR2 YNNKEL (reference sequence). The CDR3 is 14 residues long. The CDR3 nucleotides read TGTGCCAGCAGCCAAGATTCTAGGGACTATGGCTACACCTTC. Protein product: CASSQDSRDYGYTF. The full variable domain, its missing parts supplied by reference TRBV3-1 and TRBJ1-2, is DTAVSQTPKYLVTQMGNDKSIKCEQNLGHDTMYWYKQDSKKFLKIMFSYNNKELIINETVPNRFSPKSPDKAHLNLHINSLELGDSAVYFCASSQDSRDYGYTFGSGTRLTVV.

This clone is classed as medium-sized. The chain employs TRBV4-1 and TRBJ2-7, with 10 bases aligning to TRBD2. Germline assignment: CDR1 MGHRA and CDR2 YSYEKL. This CDR3 has 16 amino acids. The V and J ends lost 0 bases and 6 bases, in that order; junction bases with no gene match: 8. CDR3 amino acids: CASSQDPLAGALEQYF. For the CDR3, the DNA is TGCGCCAGCAGCCAAGATCCCCTAGCGGGGGCCCTCGAGCAGTACTTC.

The chain couples TRBV7-6 to TRBJ2-3; D not certain. The CDR3 consists of 16 residues. V was clipped by 1 base and J by 0 bases, with 11 bases between them. Germline V lookup: CDR1 SGHVS, CDR2 FNYEAQ. Written as DNA, the CDR3 is TGTGCCAGCAGCTTAGTCGTCCTATTGAGCACAGATACGCAGTATTTT. Encoded protein: CASSLVVLLSTDTQYF.